The 10 T cell receptor beta chains below were found in one sample sequenced in a study of blood T cells in healthy people across ages. Alongside a J-beta primer mix, a sample-barcoded 5' primer served in a second PCR lasting about 7 to 12 cycles. A single record per CDR3 protein comes from TCRdb applying MiXCR to the 5' RACE reads. There are more than 1.4 million distinct CDR3 sequences in the sample; approximately 38% occur only once, and approximately 7.9% lies in the top ten. Sequencing was done on a sample of blood. Source of these receptors: a woman in her late teens or twenties in good health.

V gene TRBV7-6 combines with J gene TRBJ2-1, with TRBD1 as a possible D gene (6 bases). The J call may be mistaken, given a closer DNA end match to TRBJ2-7. Germline V gene lookup returns CDR1 SGHVS and CDR2 FNYEAQ. This CDR3 comprises 14 residues. CDR3 loop: CASSSGAYGDEQYF. In DNA, the CDR3 is TGTGCCAGCAGTTCAGGGGCCTACGGCGATGAGCAGTACTTC.

The J gene is TRBJ2-1, the V gene TRBV6-6, with 13 bases aligning to TRBD2. V gave up 3 bases and J gave up 8 bases; unmatched junction bases: 10. The length of the CDR3 is 17 residues. Germline CDR1 reads MNHNY; CDR2 reads SVGAGI (reference sequence). As DNA, the CDR3 is TGTGCCAGCAGTTATATACTAGCGGGGGGGCCCGCGCATGAGCAGTTCTTC. Residues: CASSYILAGGPAHEQFF.

This clonotype has only a few counts. This chain joins TRBV11-2 and TRBJ2-1; no definite D call. The CDR3 contains 18 residues. Germline CDR1 SGHAT, CDR2 FQNNGV. V was trimmed by 1 base and J by 0 bases, leaving 16 bases between them. The DNA for the CDR3 is TGTGCCAGCAGCTTAGGGACCCCCGAGGTTCTCTCCTACAATGAGCAGTTCTTC. Translated, it gives CASSLGTPEVLSYNEQFF.

The rearrangement uses TRBV6-6 and TRBJ1-2, with D possibly being TRBD1 (5 bases). Germline V lookup: CDR1 MNHNY, CDR2 SVGAGI (reference sequence). CDR3 length: 15 residues. Trimming stripped 6 bases from V and 3 bases from J, with 17 bases between. The CDR3 is CASSPIQGVDYGYTF. Here the CDR3 DNA reads TGTGCCAGCAGCCCGATCCAGGGAGTCGACTATGGCTACACCTTC.

This clonotype occurred a few times. The chain uses TRBV20-1 and TRBJ2-1; 11 nucleotides agree with TRBD2. The CDR3 is made up of 16 amino acids. The V and J ends lost 2 bases and 4 bases, in that order; junction bases with no gene match: 7. Germline CDR1 reads DFQATT; CDR2 reads SNEGSKA (reference sequence). Here the CDR3 reads CSARQTTSGTYNEQFF. As DNA, the CDR3 is TGCAGTGCTAGACAAACGACTAGCGGGACATACAATGAGCAGTTCTTC.

There are a few counts of this clonotype. This sequence joins TRBV4-1 and TRBJ2-7, with TRBD1 identical over 8 bases. After removal of 8 bases from V and 4 bases from J, the junction contained 7 bases not matched to a gene. The CDR3 has 13 amino acids. Germline V gene lookup returns CDR1 MGHRA and CDR2 YSYEKL. The CDR3, as DNA: TGCGCCAGCGGGCAGGGGGCCGTTTACGAGCAGTACTTC. Its translation: CASGQGAVYEQYF.

This clonotype was detected ten times or more. V and J are TRBV4-1 and TRBJ1-2; possible D gene TRBD1, 5 bases. The CDR3 is 18 amino acids. From germline, CDR1 is MGHRA and CDR2 YSYEKL. V lost 2 bases and J lost 0, with 19 bases in between. DNA of the CDR3: TGCGCCAGCAGCCAAACTTCCGGGACGCTAGGCACTAACTATGGCTACACCTTC. It is translated as CASSQTSGTLGTNYGYTF.

In this sample, this clonotype turned up a few times. The chain joins TRBV2 to TRBJ2-7, with a weak D call TRBD1 (5 bases). This CDR3 spans 15 amino acids. CDR1 and CDR2 (germline): SNHLY, FYNNEI. Trimming removed 0 bases at V and 4 bases at J, with 13 bases between. In DNA, the CDR3 is TGTGCCAGCAGTGAAGCCGAGGCAGGGTTTTACGAGCAGTACTTC. Protein: CASSEAEAGFYEQYF. The complete variable domain, with remaining parts taken from reference TRBV2 and TRBJ2-7, reads EPEVTQTPSHQVTQMGQEVILRCVPISNHLYFYWYRQILGQKVEFLVSFYNNEISEKSEIFDDQFSVERPDGSNFTLKIRSTKLEDSAMYFCASSEAEAGFYEQYFGPGTRLTVT.

Remarks on this clonotype: Sequence at one end of the junction differs from germline and may be a read error. V is TRBV4-2 and J is TRBJ2-4; 8 positions match TRBD1. The J call may be mistaken, given a closer DNA end match to TRBJ2-7. The germline V gene encodes CDR1 LGHNA and CDR2 YNFKEQ. The CDR3 totals 15 residues. CDR3 in DNA: TGTGCCGGCAGCCAAGGGACAGGCCCTTTCTACGAGCAGTACTTC. Its translation is CAGSQGTGPFYEQYF.

V usage is TRBV27 and J usage is TRBJ1-4; D is perhaps TRBD1 (5 bases). CDR3 length equals 15 residues. V was trimmed by 5 bases and J by 7 bases, leaving 17 bases between them. CDR1 and CDR2 from the germline V gene are MNHEY and SMNVEV (reference sequence). This CDR3 is CASSPGTLGGEKLFF. CDR3 nucleotides: TGTGCCAGCAGTCCAGGGACCCTCGGGGGTGAAAAACTGTTTTTT.